These T cell receptor beta chains were read from a single sample in a study of response to subunit inactivated influenza vaccine. TCRdb passed the RT-PCR reads through MiXCR, listing each CDR3 protein once. The repertoire has about 650,000 distinct CDR3 sequences, around 13% of them found once; the top ten carry about 7.4%. The sample here was PBMCs from blood, taken 14 days before vaccination. The receptors were gathered from a man aged 45 to 65 who received an inactivated influenza vaccine. CDR3s include the opening cysteine and the closing phenylalanine or tryptophan. The D gene is left open where the match is weak. Clone size is given for some rows only: seen once, a few or many times, or a class if the clone is expanded.

V	D	J	size	DNA	CDR3
TRBV20-1	-	TRBJ1-2	few	TGCAGTGCTAAAGGTTTGGAATATGGCTACACCTTC	CSAKGLEYGYTF
TRBV6-2/TRBV6-3	-	TRBJ2-1	few	TGTGCCAGCAGTAACGCCGGTAGATCCTACAATGAGCAGTTCTTC	CASSNAGRSYNEQFF
TRBV11-2	-	TRBJ2-7	-	TGTGCCAGCAGCTTAGATGATCACCACGAGCAGTACTTC	CASSLDDHHEQYF
TRBV5-1	-	TRBJ2-7	-	TGCGCCAGCAGCTCCCTCGGGACGGTTTCCTACGAGCAGTACTTC	CASSSLGTVSYEQYF
TRBV4-2	-	TRBJ2-1	few	TGTGCCAGCAGCCAAGAGGTGGTAGCGAAGCAGTTCTTC	CASSQEVVAKQFF
TRBV4-2	-	TRBJ1-2	many	TGTGCCAGCAGCCAAGTTCATACAGGGTCCTATGGCTACACCTTC	CASSQVHTGSYGYTF
TRBV6-2/TRBV6-3	-	TRBJ1-1	-	TGTGCCAGCAGTTACGGTGGCCTCACGAACACTGAAGCTTTCTTT	CASSYGGLTNTEAFF
TRBV7-2	-	TRBJ2-3	few	TGTGCCAGCAGCTTAATGACAGATGATACGCAGTATTTT	CASSLMTDDTQYF
TRBV11-2	-	TRBJ1-2	-	TGTGCCAGCAGCCCGACTGTCTGGGACTACTATGGCTACACCTTC	CASSPTVWDYYGYTF
TRBV20-1	TRBD1	TRBJ1-2	many	TGCAGTGCCCACTCGGGATGGGACAGGGGTGGCTACACCTTC	CSAHSGWDRGGYTF
TRBV7-8	-	TRBJ2-5	few	TGTGCCAGCAGCTTAGACCAAACAGTGTACCAAGAGACCCAGTACTTC	CASSLDQTVYQETQYF
TRBV4-2	-	TRBJ1-6	-	TGTGCCAGCAGCCAAGCGACGCGAGGTAATTCACCCCTCCACTTT	CASSQATRGNSPLHF
TRBV20-1	-	TRBJ2-7	few	TGCAGTGCTAGAGGAGGAGCCCCCTACGAGCAGTACTTC	CSARGGAPYEQYF
TRBV28	-	TRBJ1-2	once	TGTGCCAGCAGTTTACCCCTTCTTTTGCGGGGCACCCATGGCTACACCTTC	CASSLPLLLRGTHGYTF
TRBV4-3	TRBD1	TRBJ2-7	-	TGCGCCGGAGGCCGGGACAGGGGGACGCGACCCTACGAGCAGTACTTC	CAGGRDRGTRPYEQYF
TRBV6-2/TRBV6-3	TRBD2	TRBJ2-1	many	TGTGCCAGCAGTATGACGGGAGGGTCCTACAATGAGCAGTTCTTC	CASSMTGGSYNEQFF
TRBV29-1	-	TRBJ2-7	few	TGCAGCGTTGTTGACGGCACTACCTACGAGCAGTACTTC	CSVVDGTTYEQYF
TRBV6-5	-	TRBJ2-1	many	TGTGCCAGCAGTTACTCGAATGAGCAGTTCTTC	CASSYSNEQFF
TRBV10-2	-	TRBJ2-7	few	TGCGCCAGCACCCGAGGAGGGGACATCTACGAGCAGTACTTC	CASTRGGDIYEQYF
TRBV7-2	-	TRBJ2-7	few	TGTGCCAGCAGCTTAAACCCTCTGTTTTACGAGCAGTACTTC	CASSLNPLFYEQYF
TRBV4-3	-	TRBJ1-4	-	TGCGCCAGCAGCCAAGATATTGGGGTAGGGGAAAAACTGTTTTTT	CASSQDIGVGEKLFF
TRBV18	-	TRBJ2-3	few	TGTGCCAGCTCACCAGAACGCGGACGGGATGGGCTTAGCACAGATACGCAGTATTTT	CASSPERGRDGLSTDTQYF
TRBV7-2	-	TRBJ2-3	few	TGTGCCAGCAGCTTAACTCGGGCGAAACATACGCAGTATTTT	CASSLTRAKHTQYF
TRBV5-6	-	TRBJ2-5	many	TGTGCCAGCGAGACGAATAACGAAGAGACCCAGTACTTC	CASETNNEETQYF
TRBV10-3	TRBD2	TRBJ2-3	-	TGTGCCATCAGTGAGTTAGCAGGACTAGTGGTGACAGATACGCAGTATTTT	CAISELAGLVVTDTQYF
TRBV4-1	-	TRBJ2-3	few	TGCGCCAGCAGCCAAGCTCACCTCAGCAGAAAGACAGATACGCAGTATTTT	CASSQAHLSRKTDTQYF
TRBV12-5	-	TRBJ1-1	-	TGTGCTAGTGGTTTGGAAACAGGGAACACTGAAGCTTTCTTT	CASGLETGNTEAFF
TRBV7-6	TRBD1	TRBJ2-1	few	TGTGCCAGCAGCCTTCGTAACAGGGGTGATGAGCAGTTCTTC	CASSLRNRGDEQFF
TRBV6-2/TRBV6-3	-	TRBJ2-3	-	TGTGCCAGCATCGGATCTCTCACAGATACGCAGTATTTT	CASIGSLTDTQYF
TRBV6-2/TRBV6-3	TRBD2	TRBJ2-3	few	TGTGCCAGCAGTTACTCCCTAGCGGACCTCACAGATACGCAGTATTTT	CASSYSLADLTDTQYF
TRBV28	-	TRBJ2-2	many	TGTGCCAGCAGGAAACCGGACCGTCTAGGGTCCGGGGAGCTGTTTTTT	CASRKPDRLGSGELFF
TRBV20-1	TRBD2	TRBJ2-1	few	TGCAGTGCAGATGCGGGGAGGGCCGGTTGGCAGTTCTTC	CSADAGRAGWQFF
TRBV4-3	TRBD1	TRBJ2-3	-	TGCGCCAGCAGCCAAGAGTGGGACAGGGGCACAGATACGCAGTATTTT	CASSQEWDRGTDTQYF
TRBV12-3/TRBV12-4	-	TRBJ2-1	-	TGTGCCAGCAGTTCAGGATTTAATGAGCAGTTCTTC	CASSSGFNEQFF
TRBV3-1	-	TRBJ2-2	-	TGTGCCAGCAGCCTGGACGGAGTCTCCGGGGAGCTGTTTTTT	CASSLDGVSGELFF
TRBV6-2/TRBV6-3	TRBD1	TRBJ2-3	-	TGTGCCAGCAGAATACAGGGGTACACAAATACGCAGTATTTT	CASRIQGYTNTQYF
TRBV20-1	-	TRBJ2-1	few	TGCAGTGCGCAAACACAGCGAGAGGGAGTTGAGCAGTTCTTC	CSAQTQREGVEQFF
TRBV30	-	TRBJ2-7	-	TGTGCCTGGAGTTCGGACAGAGCCGAGCAGTACTTC	CAWSSDRAEQYF
TRBV5-1	-	TRBJ2-7	few	TGCGCCAGCAGCGGGGACCGGGAGTACTTC	CASSGDREYF
TRBV11-1	-	TRBJ2-5	few	TGTGCCAGCAGCCGGGGCTTCAAAGAGACCCAGTACTTC	CASSRGFKETQYF
TRBV4-2	TRBD1	TRBJ2-2	-	TGTGCCAGCAGCCGTCGACAGGGGGCAGCCGGGGAGCTGTTTTTT	CASSRRQGAAGELFF
TRBV4-3	-	TRBJ1-2	many	TGCGCCAGCAGCCAGGGGGGAAACTATGGCTACACCTTC	CASSQGGNYGYTF
TRBV11-3	-	TRBJ2-7	-	TGTGCCAGCAGCTCTAGAGGACACGAGCAGTACTTC	CASSSRGHEQYF
TRBV28	-	TRBJ2-7	many	TGTGCCAGCAGACTACCTGGCTCCTACGAGCAGTACTTC	CASRLPGSYEQYF
TRBV10-3	-	TRBJ2-3	-	TGTGCCATCAGTCCTGGTGGAAGGCGCACAGATACGCAGTATTTT	CAISPGGRRTDTQYF
TRBV12-3/TRBV12-4	-	TRBJ2-7	many	TGTGCCAGCAGTTTTGGTCTCCCTACCTACGAGCAGTACTTC	CASSFGLPTYEQYF
TRBV12-3/TRBV12-4	TRBD1	TRBJ1-2	many	TGTGCCAGCAGTCCTCGTTCAGGGGGCTACTATGGCTACACCTTC	CASSPRSGGYYGYTF
TRBV6-5	-	TRBJ2-1	-	TGTGCCAGCAGTTACTCTGGGGGGCCCAATGAGCAGTTCTTC	CASSYSGGPNEQFF
TRBV29-1	-	TRBJ2-5	-	TGCAGCGTTGAAGGCGACCCTTTGGCGGAACTCCAAGAGACCCAGTACTTC	CSVEGDPLAELQETQYF
TRBV19	TRBD2	TRBJ2-7	few	TGTGCCAGTAGTCGCGGACTAGCGGGAGTATCTACTAACTACGAGCAGTACTTC	CASSRGLAGVSTNYEQYF
TRBV19	-	TRBJ2-1	many	TGTGCCAGTAGTTTCGGAGGGACCTACAATGAGCAGTTCTTC	CASSFGGTYNEQFF
TRBV4-1	-	TRBJ2-1	-	TGCGCCAGCAGCCAAGCTGGGTTTGAGCAGTTCTTC	CASSQAGFEQFF
TRBV11-2	TRBD1	TRBJ2-7	-	TGTGCCAGCAGCTTCGGGACAGGGGCCTTCGAGCAGTACTTC	CASSFGTGAFEQYF